This T cell receptor (beta chain) was sequenced in a study of T-cell reconstitution after alpha-beta-depleted transplantation in children. The authors prepared the TCRbeta library with unique molecular identifiers. TCRdb re-called the PCR reads with MiXCR, one entry per CDR3 protein. The data show about 640,000 distinct CDR3 sequences, roughly 17% seen once. Germline CDR1 reads SGHRS; CDR2 reads YFSETQ. Trimming removed 4 bases from V and 5 bases from J; junction bases left unmatched: 15. CDR3 size: 19 residues. The V gene is TRBV5-1, the J gene TRBJ2-1, with 13 bases that match TRBD2. The receptor comes from a human donor who donated a stem cell graft to a child with acute myeloid leukemia. The sample was PBMCs from the stem cell graft donor, taken from the stem cell graft. CDR3 sequence reads: CASSRLGLAGKNENNEQFF. CDR3 DNA sequence: TGCGCCAGCAGCCGCCTGGGACTAGCGGGGAAGAATGAAAACAATGAGCAGTTCTTC.